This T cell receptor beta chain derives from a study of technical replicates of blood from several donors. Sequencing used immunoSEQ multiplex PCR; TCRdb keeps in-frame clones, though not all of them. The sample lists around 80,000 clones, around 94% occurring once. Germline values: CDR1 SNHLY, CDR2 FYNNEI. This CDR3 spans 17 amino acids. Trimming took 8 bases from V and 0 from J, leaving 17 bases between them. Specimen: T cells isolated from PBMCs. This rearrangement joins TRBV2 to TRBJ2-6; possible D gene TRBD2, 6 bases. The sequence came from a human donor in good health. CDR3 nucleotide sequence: TGTGCCAGCGGGGGACTTTCCAAAAGCTCTGGGGCCAACGTCCTGACTTTC. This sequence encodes CASGGLSKSSGANVLTF.